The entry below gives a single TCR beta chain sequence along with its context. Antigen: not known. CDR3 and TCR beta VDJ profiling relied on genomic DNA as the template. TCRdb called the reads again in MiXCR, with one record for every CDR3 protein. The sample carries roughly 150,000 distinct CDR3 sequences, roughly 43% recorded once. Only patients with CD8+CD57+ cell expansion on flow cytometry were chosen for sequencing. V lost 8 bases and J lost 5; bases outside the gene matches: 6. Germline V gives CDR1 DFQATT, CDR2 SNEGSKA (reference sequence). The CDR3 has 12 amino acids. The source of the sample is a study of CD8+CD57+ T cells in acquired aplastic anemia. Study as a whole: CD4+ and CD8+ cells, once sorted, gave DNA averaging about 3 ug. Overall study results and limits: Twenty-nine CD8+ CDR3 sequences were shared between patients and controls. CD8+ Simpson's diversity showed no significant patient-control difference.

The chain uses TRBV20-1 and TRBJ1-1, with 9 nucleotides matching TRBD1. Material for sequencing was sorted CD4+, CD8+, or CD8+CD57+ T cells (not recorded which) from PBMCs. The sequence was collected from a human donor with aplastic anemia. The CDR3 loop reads CSSTGGGTEAFF. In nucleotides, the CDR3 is TGCAGTTCAACAGGGGGCGGAACTGAAGCTTTCTTT.